This TCR beta chain was obtained from a study of blood T cell repertoires in COVID-19. Trimming took off 5 bases at V and 5 bases at J, with 13 bases between the two ends. The CDR3 has 14 amino acids. Germline lookup yields CDR1 PRHDT and CDR2 FYEKMQ (reference sequence). The repertoire was sequenced with immunoSEQ multiplex PCR; TCRdb's copy has only in-frame clones and lacks some. Of some 260,000 clones listed, over 80% are singletons. Sequencing was carried out using peripheral blood. This clonotype originated in a woman between 70 and 85 years old with COVID-19, enrolled during active disease. J is TRBJ1-5 and V is TRBV13; a possible D gene is TRBD1 (5 bases). The CDR3 DNA reads as TGTGCCAGCAGCCTACGGGGAGGGGATCAGCCCCAGCATTTT. Amino acid sequence: CASSLRGGDQPQHF. The whole variable domain, filled in from reference TRBV13 and TRBJ1-5, reads AAGVIQSPRHLIKEKRETATLKCYPIPRHDTVYWYQQGPGQDPQFLISFYEKMQSDKGSIPDRFSAQQFSDYHSELNMSSLELGDSALYFCASSLRGGDQPQHFGDGTRLSIL.